In its sample, the clone carrying this T cell receptor (beta chain) was seen once. This CDR3 has 16 amino acids. Germline V gene data show CDR1 as SGHVS and CDR2 as FQNEAQ. TCRdb reprocessed the 5' RACE reads with MiXCR, giving one entry per CDR3 protein. Of 350,000 to 500,000 distinct CDR3 sequences listed, about a quarter were seen once; the top ten hold 10% to 15%. The data derive from a study of T-cell memory formation after mild COVID-19. V gene TRBV7-8 combines with J gene TRBJ2-4; 13 positions match TRBD2. The receptor was derived from an adult woman who had mild COVID-19 (a few samples of this study predate the infection). Cell type and time point are not known. The specimen sequenced was PBMCs or a T cell subset sorted from them (not recorded which). CDR3 region: CCSSATTSGGPLIQYF. CDR3 coding DNA: TGTTGCAGCAGCGCAACGACTAGCGGGGGGCCTCTCATTCAGTACTTC.